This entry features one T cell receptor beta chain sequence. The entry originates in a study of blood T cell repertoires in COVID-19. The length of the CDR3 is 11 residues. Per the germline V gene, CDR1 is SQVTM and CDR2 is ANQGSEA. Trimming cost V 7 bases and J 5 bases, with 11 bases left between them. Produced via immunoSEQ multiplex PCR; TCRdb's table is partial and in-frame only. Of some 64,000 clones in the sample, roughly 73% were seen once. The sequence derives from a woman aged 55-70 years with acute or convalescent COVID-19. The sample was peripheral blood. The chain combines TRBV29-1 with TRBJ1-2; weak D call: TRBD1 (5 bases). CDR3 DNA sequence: TGCAGCGGGGTGGGGGGATATGGCTACACCTTC. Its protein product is CSGVGGYGYTF.